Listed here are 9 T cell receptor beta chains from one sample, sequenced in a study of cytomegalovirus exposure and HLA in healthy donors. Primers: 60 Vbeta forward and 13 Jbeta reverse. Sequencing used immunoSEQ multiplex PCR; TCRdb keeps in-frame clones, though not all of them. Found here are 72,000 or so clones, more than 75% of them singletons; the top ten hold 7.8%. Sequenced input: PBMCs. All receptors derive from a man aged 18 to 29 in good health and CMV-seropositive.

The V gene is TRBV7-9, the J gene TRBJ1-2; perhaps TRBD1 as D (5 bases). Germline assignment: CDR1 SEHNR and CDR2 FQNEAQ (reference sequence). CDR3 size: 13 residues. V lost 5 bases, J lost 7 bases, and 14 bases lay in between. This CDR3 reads CASSPPAGLGYTF. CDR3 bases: TGTGCCAGCAGCCCCCCGGCAGGGCTTGGCTACACCTTC.

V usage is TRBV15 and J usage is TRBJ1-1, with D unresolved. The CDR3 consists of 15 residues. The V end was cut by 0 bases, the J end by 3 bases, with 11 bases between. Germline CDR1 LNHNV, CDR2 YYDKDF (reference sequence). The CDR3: CATSRDGEQDTEAFF. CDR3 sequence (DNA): TGTGCCACCAGCAGAGACGGGGAGCAGGACACTGAAGCTTTCTTT.

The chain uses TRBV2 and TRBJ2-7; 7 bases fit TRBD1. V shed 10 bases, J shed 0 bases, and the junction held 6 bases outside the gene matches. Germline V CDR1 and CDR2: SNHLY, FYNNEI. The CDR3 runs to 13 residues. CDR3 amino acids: CAIRGQFSYEQYF. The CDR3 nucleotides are TGTGCCATCCGGGGACAGTTCTCCTACGAGCAGTACTTC.

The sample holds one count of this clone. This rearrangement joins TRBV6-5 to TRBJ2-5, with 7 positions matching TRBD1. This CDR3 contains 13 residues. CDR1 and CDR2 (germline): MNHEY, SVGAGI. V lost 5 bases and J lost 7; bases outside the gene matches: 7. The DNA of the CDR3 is TGTGCCAGCAGTAATAGACAGGGTGGGACCCAGTACTTC. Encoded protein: CASSNRQGGTQYF.

The CDR3 reads CASSYRQGGSNYGYTF. For the CDR3, the DNA is TGTGCCAGCAGTTACCGACAGGGGGGCAGTAACTATGGCTACACCTTC. The V and J genes are TRBV6-5 and TRBJ1-2; 9 positions agree with TRBD1. Per germline, CDR1 MNHEY and CDR2 SVGAGI. J lost 1 base, V lost 2 bases, and 5 bases had no gene match. CDR3 length: 16 amino acids.

CDR3: CAWSGGQGTTEAFF. Written as DNA, the CDR3 is TGTGCCTGGAGCGGGGGACAGGGAACAACTGAAGCTTTCTTT. This chain uses TRBV30 with TRBJ1-1, with 9 bases aligning to TRBD1. The CDR3 is 14 amino acids. The junction had 7 bases not matched to a gene; V was cut back by 3 bases and J by 5 bases. CDR1 and CDR2 from the germline V gene are GTSNPN and SVGIG (reference sequence).

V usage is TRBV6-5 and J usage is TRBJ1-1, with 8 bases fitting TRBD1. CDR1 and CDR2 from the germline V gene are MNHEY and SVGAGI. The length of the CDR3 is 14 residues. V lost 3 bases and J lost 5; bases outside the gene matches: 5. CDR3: CASSYRTGSTEAFF. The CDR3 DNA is TGTGCCAGCAGTTATAGGACAGGGTCGACTGAAGCTTTCTTT.

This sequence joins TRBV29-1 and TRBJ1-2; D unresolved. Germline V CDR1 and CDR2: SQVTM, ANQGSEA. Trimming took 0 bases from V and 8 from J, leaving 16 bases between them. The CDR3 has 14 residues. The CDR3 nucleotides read TGCAGCGTTGAAGATAGCTCAGACTGGGTAGGCTACACCTTC. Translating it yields CSVEDSSDWVGYTF.

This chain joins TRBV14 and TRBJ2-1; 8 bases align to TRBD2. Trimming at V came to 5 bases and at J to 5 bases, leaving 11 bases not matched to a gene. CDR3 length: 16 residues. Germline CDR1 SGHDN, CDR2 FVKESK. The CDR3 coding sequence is TGTGCCAGCAGCTCCCTTAGAGCGGGAGTAAACAATGAGCAGTTCTTC. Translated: CASSSLRAGVNNEQFF. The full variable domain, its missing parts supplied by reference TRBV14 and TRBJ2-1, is EAGVTQFPSHSVIEKGQTVTLRCDPISGHDNLYWYRRVMGKEIKFLLHFVKESKQDESGMPNNRFLAERTGGTYSTLKVQPAELEDSGVYFCASSSLRAGVNNEQFFGPGTRLTVL.